This T cell receptor (beta chain) is from a study of CD8+CD57+ T cells in acquired aplastic anemia. At least ten counts were recorded for this clonotype. By flow cytometry, patients selected for sequencing had shown an expansion of CD8+CD57+ cells. No therapy had been given to the patients at the time of blood sampling. TCR beta VDJ and CDR3 profiles were obtained from a genomic DNA template. TCRdb used MiXCR to reprocess the reads, holding one entry per CDR3 protein. This table has about 160,000 distinct CDR3 sequences, about half appearing once. Germline CDR1 and CDR2: LNHNV and YYDKDF (reference sequence). CDR3 length: 18 residues. V lost 3 bases and J lost 0; bases outside the gene matches: 6.

The sample was sorted CD4+, CD8+, or CD8+CD57+ T cells (not recorded which) from PBMCs. V is TRBV15 and J is TRBJ2-6, with TRBD2 identical over 9 bases. The TCR comes from a human donor with aplastic anemia. The CDR3 here is CATSRGSGGSSGANVLTF. Here the CDR3 DNA reads TGTGCCACCAGCAGGGGTAGCGGGGGTAGCTCTGGGGCCAACGTCCTGACTTTC.